The rows below give T cell receptor beta chains drawn from one sample of a study of radiotherapy plus CTLA-4 blockade in lung cancer. Sequencing was performed with immunoSEQ multiplex PCR; in TCRdb, only in-frame clones are kept and a portion is missing. The sample records 70,000 to 85,000 clones, over 65% being singletons. This sample comprised peripheral blood, obtained from a patient treated with radiotherapy plus ipilimumab. The receptors derive from a human donor with non-small cell lung cancer whose response to radiotherapy plus ipilimumab could not be evaluated. Each CDR3 is given with its conserved first and last residue. A D gene is named only where the DNA matches it firmly. Size values are once, few and many counts, or a class for expanded clones, and some rows have none.

J: TRBJ2-1; size: NA; D: TRBD1; V: TRBV6-4; CDR3: CASISEDRGQFF; DNA: TGTGCCAGCATTTCCGAAGACAGGGGGCAGTTCTTC
J: TRBJ2-6; size: once; D: TRBD1; V: TRBV19; CDR3: CASSILDRGNSGANVLTF; DNA: TGTGCCAGTAGTATATTGGACAGGGGAAACTCTGGGGCCAACGTCCTGACTTTC
J: TRBJ2-7; size: NA; D: TRBD2; V: TRBV5-1; CDR3: CASSRTSGRDPYEQYF; DNA: TGCGCCAGCAGCCGAACTAGCGGGAGGGATCCCTACGAGCAGTACTTC
J: TRBJ2-7; size: NA; D: NA; V: TRBV6-5; CDR3: CASSYTGSNTGEQYF; DNA: TGTGCCAGCAGTTACACAGGGTCTAACACGGGGGAGCAGTACTTC
J: TRBJ2-1; size: NA; D: NA; V: TRBV7-9; CDR3: CASSLLRTKKNEQFF; DNA: TGTGCCAGCAGCTTATTGAGGACAAAGAAAAATGAGCAGTTCTTC
J: TRBJ1-1; size: NA; D: NA; V: TRBV9; CDR3: CASSNQGRTEAFF; DNA: TGTGCCAGCAGCAATCAGGGTCGAACTGAAGCTTTCTTT
J: TRBJ2-3; size: NA; D: NA; V: TRBV7-3; CDR3: CASSRITGGGTDTQYF; DNA: TGTGCCAGCAGCCGAATCACAGGGGGGGGCACAGATACGCAGTATTTT
J: TRBJ2-7; size: NA; D: NA; V: TRBV18; CDR3: CASSPTGGYEQYF; DNA: TGTGCCAGCTCACCGACGGGTGGGTACGAGCAGTACTTC
J: TRBJ2-7; size: once; D: NA; V: TRBV13; CDR3: CASSLGHTYEQYF; DNA: TGTGCCAGCAGCTTAGGACACACCTACGAGCAGTACTTC
J: TRBJ2-1; size: NA; D: TRBD2; V: TRBV4-1; CDR3: CASSQVLAERYNEQFF; DNA: TGCGCCAGCAGCCAAGTACTAGCGGAACGCTACAATGAGCAGTTCTTC
J: TRBJ1-6; size: NA; D: TRBD1; V: TRBV7-6; CDR3: CASSLAPGQYNSPLHF; DNA: TGTGCCAGCAGCTTAGCTCCGGGACAGTATAATTCACCCCTCCACTTT
J: TRBJ1-1; size: NA; D: NA; V: TRBV9; CDR3: CASSVGPRDTEAFF; DNA: TGTGCCAGCAGCGTTGGACCCAGGGACACTGAAGCTTTCTTT
J: TRBJ1-2; size: few; D: NA; V: TRBV5-4; CDR3: CASSLGGAQGYTF; DNA: TGTGCCAGCAGCTTAGGAGGGGCGCAAGGCTACACCTTC
J: TRBJ2-3; size: NA; D: TRBD2; V: TRBV7-3; CDR3: CASSLRGGAPDTQYF; DNA: TGTGCCAGCAGCTTGCGGGGGGGCGCGCCAGATACGCAGTATTTT
J: TRBJ2-2; size: NA; D: NA; V: TRBV19; CDR3: CASARATFLADTGELFF; DNA: TGTGCCAGTGCTCGAGCGACTTTCCTCGCAGACACCGGGGAGCTGTTTTTT
J: TRBJ2-7; size: NA; D: NA; V: TRBV30; CDR3: CAWSATSYEQYF; DNA: TGTGCCTGGAGTGCGACTAGCTACGAGCAGTACTTC
J: TRBJ2-7; size: NA; D: NA; V: TRBV4-1; CDR3: CASSQDTGRLSVGVTPYEQYF; DNA: TGCGCCAGCAGCCAAGATACGGGCAGACTATCCGTCGGGGTCACCCCCTACGAGCAGTACTTC
J: TRBJ2-7; size: NA; D: NA; V: TRBV25-1; CDR3: CASSDYRRSYEQYF; DNA: TGTGCCAGCAGTGATTACAGGAGATCCTACGAGCAGTACTTC
J: TRBJ1-1; size: NA; D: TRBD1; V: TRBV5-1; CDR3: CASSPVTGGVWEAFF; DNA: TGCGCCAGCAGCCCGGTGACAGGGGGAGTTTGGGAAGCTTTCTTT
J: TRBJ1-2; size: NA; D: TRBD1; V: TRBV19; CDR3: CASSPSTGIGGYTF; DNA: TGTGCCAGTAGTCCCTCGACAGGGATAGGTGGCTACACCTTC
J: TRBJ1-2; size: NA; D: TRBD1; V: TRBV6-5; CDR3: CASSYDGTGGGYGYTF; DNA: TGTGCCAGCAGTTACGATGGGACAGGGGGAGGCTATGGCTACACCTTC
J: TRBJ1-2; size: NA; D: NA; V: TRBV5-1; CDR3: CASSQGLANYGYTF; DNA: TGCGCCAGCAGTCAGGGATTAGCTAACTATGGCTACACCTTC
J: TRBJ1-5; size: NA; D: TRBD1; V: TRBV6-4; CDR3: CASSLDRDVLGCSNQPQHF; DNA: TGTGCCAGCAGCTTAGACAGGGACGTGTTGGGATGTAGCAATCAGCCCCAGCATTTT
J: TRBJ2-7; size: NA; D: NA; V: TRBV5-1; CDR3: CASSTGQDSEQYF; DNA: TGCGCCAGCAGCACCGGACAAGACAGTGAGCAGTACTTC
J: TRBJ1-5; size: NA; D: NA; V: TRBV19; CDR3: CASTPLFRVSNQPQHF; DNA: TGTGCCAGTACCCCACTATTCAGGGTAAGCAATCAGCCCCAGCATTTT
J: TRBJ1-4; size: few; D: TRBD1; V: TRBV7-9; CDR3: CASSPRQGGNEKLFF; DNA: TGTGCCAGCAGCCCCCGACAGGGAGGAAATGAAAAACTGTTTTTT
J: TRBJ2-7; size: NA; D: TRBD2; V: TRBV5-1; CDR3: CASSLVGLAGSYEQYF; DNA: TGCGCCAGCAGCTTGGTTGGACTAGCGGGGTCCTACGAGCAGTACTTC
J: TRBJ2-5; size: NA; D: NA; V: TRBV7-2; CDR3: CASSLAFGTQYF; DNA: TGTGCCAGCAGCTTAGCGTTCGGGACCCAGTACTTC
J: TRBJ2-5; size: NA; D: TRBD2; V: TRBV18; CDR3: CASSPNAGGQETQYF; DNA: TGTGCCAGCTCACCAAACGCGGGGGGTCAAGAGACCCAGTACTTC
J: TRBJ2-2; size: NA; D: NA; V: TRBV28; CDR3: CASSYTAFSNTGELFF; DNA: TGTGCCAGCAGTTATACAGCCTTTTCGAACACCGGGGAGCTGTTTTTT
J: TRBJ2-5; size: NA; D: TRBD1; V: TRBV7-9; CDR3: CASNDDGQGETQYF; DNA: TGTGCCAGCAACGACGACGGACAGGGGGAGACCCAGTACTTC
J: TRBJ2-7; size: once; D: TRBD1; V: TRBV19; CDR3: CASSIGTGSSYEQYF; DNA: TGTGCCAGTAGTATAGGGACAGGGAGTTCCTACGAGCAGTACTTC
J: TRBJ1-5; size: NA; D: TRBD1; V: TRBV10-1; CDR3: CASSEYSGTGTYSNQPQHF; DNA: TGCGCCAGCAGTGAATACTCCGGGACAGGGACCTATAGCAATCAGCCCCAGCATTTT
J: TRBJ2-2; size: NA; D: NA; V: TRBV16; CDR3: CASSQFIQDGELFF; DNA: TGTGCCAGCAGCCAATTTATACAGGACGGGGAGCTGTTTTTT
J: TRBJ2-2; size: NA; D: TRBD1; V: TRBV5-6; CDR3: CASSFGPGTGVSTGELFF; DNA: TGTGCCAGCAGCTTTGGCCCGGGGACAGGGGTGAGCACCGGGGAGCTGTTTTTT
J: TRBJ2-3; size: once; D: NA; V: TRBV7-8; CDR3: CASSLVGTGVRSDTQYF; DNA: TGTGCCAGCAGCTTAGTAGGGACGGGAGTGAGGTCAGATACGCAGTATTTT
J: TRBJ2-1; size: NA; D: NA; V: TRBV7-2; CDR3: CASSREGQQIEQFF; DNA: TGTGCCAGCAGCCGAGAGGGACAACAGATTGAGCAGTTCTTC
J: TRBJ1-1; size: NA; D: NA; V: TRBV6-5; CDR3: CASSESGGVGVAFF; DNA: TGTGCCAGCAGTGAATCGGGAGGGGTTGGTGTGGCTTTCTTT
J: TRBJ1-2; size: NA; D: NA; V: TRBV5-1; CDR3: CASSLDTIYGYTF; DNA: TGCGCCAGCAGCCTCGACACCATCTATGGCTACACCTTC
J: TRBJ2-2; size: NA; D: TRBD1; V: TRBV19; CDR3: CASTPADRRNTGELFF; DNA: TGTGCCAGTACCCCCGCGGACAGGAGAAACACCGGGGAGCTGTTTTTT
J: TRBJ1-2; size: NA; D: TRBD1; V: TRBV7-2; CDR3: CASSTRQGSTIGYTF; DNA: TGTGCCAGCAGCACCCGACAGGGATCCACTATAGGCTACACCTTC
J: TRBJ2-5; size: NA; D: NA; V: TRBV7-6; CDR3: CASARGERETQYF; DNA: TGTGCCAGCGCCAGGGGTGAGAGAGAGACCCAGTACTTC
J: TRBJ2-7; size: NA; D: NA; V: TRBV6-6; CDR3: CASRPTQGRDEQYF; DNA: TGTGCCAGCAGACCGACCCAGGGGAGAGACGAGCAGTACTTC
J: TRBJ1-1; size: NA; D: TRBD1; V: TRBV27; CDR3: CASFSLGTGGDGTEAFF; DNA: TGTGCCAGCTTTTCCCTAGGGACAGGGGGCGATGGCACTGAAGCTTTCTTT
J: TRBJ2-7; size: NA; D: NA; V: TRBV11-3; CDR3: CASSREWVYEQYF; DNA: TGTGCCAGCAGCCGGGAGTGGGTTTACGAGCAGTACTTC
J: TRBJ2-1; size: NA; D: NA; V: TRBV25-1; CDR3: CASSEGQGRANEQFF; DNA: TGTGCCAGCAGTGAGGGCCAGGGGCGGGCCAATGAGCAGTTCTTC
J: TRBJ2-3; size: NA; D: TRBD2; V: TRBV6-6; CDR3: CASRGLAGALTDTQYF; DNA: TGTGCCAGCAGAGGACTAGCGGGGGCCCTCACAGATACGCAGTATTTT
J: TRBJ1-2; size: NA; D: TRBD1; V: TRBV4-3; CDR3: CASSQDGGTGEIGYTF; DNA: TGCGCCAGCAGCCAAGATGGAGGGACAGGGGAAATTGGCTACACCTTC
J: TRBJ2-2; size: NA; D: TRBD1; V: TRBV11-2; CDR3: CASSVWGGQGAGELFF; DNA: TGTGCCAGCAGCGTTTGGGGCGGGCAGGGGGCCGGGGAGCTGTTTTTT
J: TRBJ2-1; size: NA; D: NA; V: TRBV10-3; CDR3: CAISAGEHYNEQFF; DNA: TGTGCCATCAGTGCGGGGGAGCACTACAATGAGCAGTTCTTC